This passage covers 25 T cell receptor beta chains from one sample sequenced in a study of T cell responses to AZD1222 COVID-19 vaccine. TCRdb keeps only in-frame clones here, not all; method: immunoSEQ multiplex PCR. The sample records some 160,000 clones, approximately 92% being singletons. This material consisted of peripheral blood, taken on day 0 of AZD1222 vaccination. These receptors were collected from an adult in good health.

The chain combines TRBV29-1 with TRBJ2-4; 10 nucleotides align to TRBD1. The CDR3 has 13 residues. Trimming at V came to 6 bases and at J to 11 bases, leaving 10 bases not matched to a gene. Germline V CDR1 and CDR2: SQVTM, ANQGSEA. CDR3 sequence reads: CSVDPGTGVVQYF. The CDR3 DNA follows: TGCAGCGTAGATCCCGGGACAGGGGTGGTTCAGTACTTC. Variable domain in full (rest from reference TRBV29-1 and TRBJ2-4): SAVISQKPSRDICQRGTSLTIQCQVDSQVTMMFWYRQQPGQSLTLIATANQGSEATYESGFVIDKFPISRPNLTFSTLTVSNMSPEDSSIYLCSVDPGTGVVQYFGAGTRLSVL.

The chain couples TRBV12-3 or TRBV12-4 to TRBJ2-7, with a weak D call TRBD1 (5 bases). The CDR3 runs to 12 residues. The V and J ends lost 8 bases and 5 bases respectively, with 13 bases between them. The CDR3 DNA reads TGTGCCAGCCGACAGAGGTACGACGAGCAGTACTTC. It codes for CASRQRYDEQYF.

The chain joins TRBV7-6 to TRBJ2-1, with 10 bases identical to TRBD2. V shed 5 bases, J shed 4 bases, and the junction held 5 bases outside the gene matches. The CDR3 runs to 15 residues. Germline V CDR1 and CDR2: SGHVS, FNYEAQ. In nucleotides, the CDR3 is TGTGCCAGCAGCCCTCAGCGGGGGGGTTACAATGAGCAGTTCTTC. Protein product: CASSPQRGGYNEQFF. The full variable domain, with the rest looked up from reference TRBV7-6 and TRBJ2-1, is GAGVSQSPRYKVTKRGQDVALRCDPISGHVSLYWYRQALGQGPEFLTYFNYEAQQDKSGLPNDRFSAERPEGSISTLTIQRTEQRDSAMYRCASSPQRGGYNEQFFGPGTRLTVL.

The CDR3 bases are TGTGCCAGCTCAACCGCCGGGACTAGCCGAGAGACCCAGTACTTC. It yields the protein CASSTAGTSRETQYF. This sequence joins TRBV11-2 and TRBJ2-5; 9 bases are a match to TRBD2. This CDR3 is 15 amino acids long. Germline loops: CDR1 SGHAT, CDR2 FQNNGV. The trim removed 8 bases at V and 4 bases at J, leaving 11 bases unmatched.

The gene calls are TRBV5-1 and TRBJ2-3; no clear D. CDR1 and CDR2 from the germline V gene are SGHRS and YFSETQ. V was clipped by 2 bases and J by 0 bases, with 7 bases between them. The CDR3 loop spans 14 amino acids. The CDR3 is CASSFQVSTDTQYF. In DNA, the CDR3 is TGCGCCAGCAGCTTTCAGGTTAGCACAGATACGCAGTATTTT.

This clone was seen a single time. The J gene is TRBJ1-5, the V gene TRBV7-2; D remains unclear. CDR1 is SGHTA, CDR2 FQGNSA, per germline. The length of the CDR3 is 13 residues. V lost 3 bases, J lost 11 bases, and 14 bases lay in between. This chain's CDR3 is CASSLAGPSAQHF. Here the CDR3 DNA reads TGTGCCAGCAGCTTGGCAGGCCCCTCAGCCCAGCATTTT.

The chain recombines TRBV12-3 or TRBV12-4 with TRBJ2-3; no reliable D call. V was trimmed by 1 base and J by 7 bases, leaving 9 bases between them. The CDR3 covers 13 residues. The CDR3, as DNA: TGTGCCAGCAGTTTAGGGGGAACGAATACGCAGTATTTT. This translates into CASSLGGTNTQYF.

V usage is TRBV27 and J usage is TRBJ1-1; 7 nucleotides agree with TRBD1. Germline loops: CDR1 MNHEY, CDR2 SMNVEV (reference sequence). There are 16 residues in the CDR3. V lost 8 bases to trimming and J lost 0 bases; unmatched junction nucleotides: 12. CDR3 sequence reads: CASAELPGTVNTEAFF. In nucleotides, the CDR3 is TGTGCCAGCGCAGAGTTGCCCGGGACAGTGAACACTGAAGCTTTCTTT.

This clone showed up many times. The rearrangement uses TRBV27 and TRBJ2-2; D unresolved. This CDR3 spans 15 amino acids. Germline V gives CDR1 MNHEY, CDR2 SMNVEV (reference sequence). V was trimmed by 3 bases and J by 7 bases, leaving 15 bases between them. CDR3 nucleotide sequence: TGTGCCAGCAGTTTGGAGCTCTCCCCAATCGGGGAGCTGTTTTTT. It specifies CASSLELSPIGELFF.

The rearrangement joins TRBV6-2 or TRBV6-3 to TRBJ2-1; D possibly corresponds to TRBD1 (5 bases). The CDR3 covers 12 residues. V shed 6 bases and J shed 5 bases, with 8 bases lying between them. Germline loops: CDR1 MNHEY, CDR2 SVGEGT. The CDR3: CASSDRDNEQFF. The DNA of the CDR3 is TGTGCCAGCAGCGACAGAGACAATGAGCAGTTCTTC.

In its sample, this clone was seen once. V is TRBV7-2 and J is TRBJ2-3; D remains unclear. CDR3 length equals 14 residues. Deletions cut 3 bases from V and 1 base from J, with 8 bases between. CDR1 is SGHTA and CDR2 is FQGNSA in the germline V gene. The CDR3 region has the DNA TGTGCCAGCAGCTTGCAATCCCGCACAGATACGCAGTATTTT. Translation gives CASSLQSRTDTQYF.

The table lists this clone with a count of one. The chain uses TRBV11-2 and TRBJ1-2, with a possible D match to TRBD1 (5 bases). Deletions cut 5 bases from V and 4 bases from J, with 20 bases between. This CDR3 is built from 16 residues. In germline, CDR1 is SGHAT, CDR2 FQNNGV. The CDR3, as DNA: TGTGCCAGCAGCCCCAAGGGGCCAGGGATCTCCTATGGCTACACCTTC. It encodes CASSPKGPGISYGYTF.

This CDR3 is CASRRGRNEKLFF. The CDR3 coding sequence is TGTGCCAGCAGGAGGGGCCGGAATGAAAAACTGTTTTTT. This rearrangement joins TRBV6-5 to TRBJ1-4; D might be TRBD1 (5 bases). Trimming took off 6 bases at V and 5 bases at J, with 10 bases between the two ends. Looked up from germline, CDR1 is MNHEY and CDR2 is SVGAGI. CDR3 length equals 13 residues.

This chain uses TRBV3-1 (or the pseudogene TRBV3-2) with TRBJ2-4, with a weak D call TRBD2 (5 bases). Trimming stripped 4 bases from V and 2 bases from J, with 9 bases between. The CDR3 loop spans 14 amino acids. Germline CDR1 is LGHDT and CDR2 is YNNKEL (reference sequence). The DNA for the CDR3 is TGTGCCAGCAGCCTCCGGGGAACCAAAAACATTCAGTACTTC. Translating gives CASSLRGTKNIQYF.

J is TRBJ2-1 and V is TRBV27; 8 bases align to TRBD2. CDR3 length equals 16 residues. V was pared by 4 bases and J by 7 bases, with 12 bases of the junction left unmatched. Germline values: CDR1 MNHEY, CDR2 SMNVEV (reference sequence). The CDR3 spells CASSSLLGSGVNEQFF. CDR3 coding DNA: TGTGCCAGCAGTTCCCTCCTAGGTAGCGGGGTAAATGAGCAGTTCTTC.

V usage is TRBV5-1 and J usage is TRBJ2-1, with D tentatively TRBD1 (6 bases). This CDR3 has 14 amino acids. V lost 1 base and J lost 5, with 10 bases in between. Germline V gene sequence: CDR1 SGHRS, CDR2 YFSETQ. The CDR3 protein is CASSLQGIHNEQFF. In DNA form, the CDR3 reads TGCGCCAGCAGCTTGCAGGGGATACACAATGAGCAGTTCTTC.

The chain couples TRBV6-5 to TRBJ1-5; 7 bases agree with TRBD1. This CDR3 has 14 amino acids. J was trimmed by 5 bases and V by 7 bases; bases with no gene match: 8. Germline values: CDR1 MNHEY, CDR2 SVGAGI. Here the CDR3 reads CASTDGQEHQPQHF. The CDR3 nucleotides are TGTGCCAGCACCGATGGACAGGAACATCAGCCCCAGCATTTT.

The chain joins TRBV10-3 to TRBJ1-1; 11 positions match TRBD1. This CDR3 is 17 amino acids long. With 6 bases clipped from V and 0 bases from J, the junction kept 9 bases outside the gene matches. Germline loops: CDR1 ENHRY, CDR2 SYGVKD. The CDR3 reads CAIRGGQGVSLNTEAFF. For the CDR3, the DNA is TGTGCCATCAGGGGGGGACAGGGGGTATCTCTGAACACTGAAGCTTTCTTT.

The CDR3 nucleotides read TGCGCCAGCAGCTTGCACCGTAGTGGGACTAGCGGCTCCTACGAGCAGTACTTC. The encoded protein is CASSLHRSGTSGSYEQYF. This chain connects TRBV5-1 to TRBJ2-7; 11 bases are a match to TRBD2. The junction had 9 bases not matched to a gene; V was cut back by 1 base and J by 0 bases. This CDR3 contains 18 residues. Per the germline V gene, CDR1 is SGHRS and CDR2 is YFSETQ.

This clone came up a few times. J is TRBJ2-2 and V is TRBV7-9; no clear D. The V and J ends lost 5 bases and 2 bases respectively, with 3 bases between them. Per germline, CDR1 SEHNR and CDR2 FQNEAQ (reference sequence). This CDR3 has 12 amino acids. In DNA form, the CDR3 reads TGTGCCAGCAGCCCCAACACCGGGGAGCTGTTTTTT. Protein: CASSPNTGELFF.

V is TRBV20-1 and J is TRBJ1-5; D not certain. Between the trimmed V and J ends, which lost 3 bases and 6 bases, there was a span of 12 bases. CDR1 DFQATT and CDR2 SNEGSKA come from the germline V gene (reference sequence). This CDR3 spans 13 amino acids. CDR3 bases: TGCAGTGCTAGTAGGCCCCTCGGTCAGCCCCAGCATTTT. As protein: CSASRPLGQPQHF.

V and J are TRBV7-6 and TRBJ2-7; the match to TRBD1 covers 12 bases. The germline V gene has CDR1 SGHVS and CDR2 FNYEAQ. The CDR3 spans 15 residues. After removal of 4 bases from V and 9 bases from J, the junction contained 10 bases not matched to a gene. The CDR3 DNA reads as TGTGCCAGCAGCTCGAGGGACAGGGGGCCGGTGGGGCAGTACTTC. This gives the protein CASSSRDRGPVGQYF.

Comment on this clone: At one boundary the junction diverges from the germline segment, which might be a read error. CDR3 nucleotide sequence: TGTGCCCGCAGTGCGGGGGTTACTCGCGGGGGCCGGACCGGGGAGCTGTTTTTT. This sequence encodes CARSAGVTRGGRTGELFF. V gene TRBV6-1 combines with J gene TRBJ2-2; weak D call: TRBD2 (7 bases). Germline V lookup: CDR1 MNHNS, CDR2 SASEGT. The CDR3 has 18 amino acids.

Here the CDR3 reads CASSLTETQYF. For the CDR3, the DNA is TGTGCCAGCAGCTTAACGGAGACCCAGTACTTC. The chain is built from TRBV7-2 and TRBJ2-5; D is unclear. There are 11 residues in the CDR3. Germline CDR1 and CDR2: SGHTA and FQGNSA. Trimming took 2 bases from V and 5 from J, leaving 3 bases between them. The entire variable domain, with the rest obtained from reference TRBV7-2 and TRBJ2-5, is as follows: GAGVSQSPSNKVTEKGKDVELRCDPISGHTALYWYRQSLGQGLEFLIYFQGNSAPDKSGLPSDRFSAERTGGSVSTLTIQRTQQEDSAVYLCASSLTETQYFGPGTRLLVL.

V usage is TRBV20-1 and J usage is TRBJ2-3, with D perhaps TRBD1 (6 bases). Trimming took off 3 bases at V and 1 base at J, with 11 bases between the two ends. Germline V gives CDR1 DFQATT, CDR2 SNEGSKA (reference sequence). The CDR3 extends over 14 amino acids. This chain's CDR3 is CSASSRGRTDTQYF. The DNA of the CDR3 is TGCAGTGCTAGTTCCAGGGGTCGCACAGATACGCAGTATTTT.